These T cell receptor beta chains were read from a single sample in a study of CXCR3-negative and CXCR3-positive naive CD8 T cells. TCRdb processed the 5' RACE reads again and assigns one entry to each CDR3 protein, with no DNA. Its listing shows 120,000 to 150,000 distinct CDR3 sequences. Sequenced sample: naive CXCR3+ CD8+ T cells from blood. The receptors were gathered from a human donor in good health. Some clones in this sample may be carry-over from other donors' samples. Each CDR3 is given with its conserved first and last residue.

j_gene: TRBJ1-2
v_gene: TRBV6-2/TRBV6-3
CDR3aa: CASGAGNYGYTF

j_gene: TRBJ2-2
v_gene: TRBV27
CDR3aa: CASSWTPAGSTGELFF

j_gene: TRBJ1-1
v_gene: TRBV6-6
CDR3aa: CASSYGDGTEAFF

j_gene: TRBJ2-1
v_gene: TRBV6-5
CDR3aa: CASSYSEGGYEQFF

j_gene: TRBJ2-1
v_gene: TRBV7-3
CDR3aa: CASSRTSGSYNEQFF

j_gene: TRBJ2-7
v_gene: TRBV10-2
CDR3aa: CASSEPGTGSLGQYF

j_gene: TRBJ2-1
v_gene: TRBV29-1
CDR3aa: CSVEPGLDNEQFF

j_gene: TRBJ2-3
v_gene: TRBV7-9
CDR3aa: CASSRLTSGNADTQYF

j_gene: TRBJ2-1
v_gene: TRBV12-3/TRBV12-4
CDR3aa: CASSLGVGEWNEQFF

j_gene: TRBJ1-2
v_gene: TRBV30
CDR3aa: CAWRAVWDNYGYTF

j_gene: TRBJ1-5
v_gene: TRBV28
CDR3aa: CASSLEGSGDQPQHF

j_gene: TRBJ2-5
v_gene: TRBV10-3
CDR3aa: CAISEKGETQYF

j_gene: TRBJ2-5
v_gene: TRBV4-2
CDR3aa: CASSQGSGGQETQYF

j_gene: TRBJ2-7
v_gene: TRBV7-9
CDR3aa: CASSLANSPYEQYF

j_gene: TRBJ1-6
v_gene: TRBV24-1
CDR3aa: CATSGNNSPLHF

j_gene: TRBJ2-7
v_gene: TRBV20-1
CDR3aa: CSAGTGERYEQYF

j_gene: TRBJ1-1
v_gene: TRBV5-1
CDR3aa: CASSLSGTDTEAFF

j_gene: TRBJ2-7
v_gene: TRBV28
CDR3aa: CASTPGGQSILVSYEQYF

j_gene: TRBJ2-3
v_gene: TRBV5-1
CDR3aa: CASSLSSGTGAGTDTQYF

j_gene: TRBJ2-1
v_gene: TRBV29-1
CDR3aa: CSVDGSSYNEQFF

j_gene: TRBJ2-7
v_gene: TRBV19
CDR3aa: CASSIDSQGRNEQYF

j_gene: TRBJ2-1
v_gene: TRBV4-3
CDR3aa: CASSQRTGGWGEQFF

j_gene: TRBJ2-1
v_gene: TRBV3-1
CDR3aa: CASPTSGSYNEQFF

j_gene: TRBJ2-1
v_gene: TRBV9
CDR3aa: CASSVGLAGGPGEQFF

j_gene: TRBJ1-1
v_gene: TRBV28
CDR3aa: CASSPDRAVLKPNTEAFF

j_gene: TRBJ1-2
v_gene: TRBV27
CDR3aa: CATLNLQGAKGYTF

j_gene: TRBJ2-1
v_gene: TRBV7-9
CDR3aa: CASSFRSVEQFF

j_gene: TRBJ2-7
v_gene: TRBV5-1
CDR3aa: CASSPEGRTYEQYF

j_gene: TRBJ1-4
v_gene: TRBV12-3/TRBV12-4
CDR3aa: CASSFAGEKLFF

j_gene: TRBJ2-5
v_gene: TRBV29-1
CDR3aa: CSVLGPLYHQETQYF

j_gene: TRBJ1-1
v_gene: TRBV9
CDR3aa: CASSVENLETEAFF

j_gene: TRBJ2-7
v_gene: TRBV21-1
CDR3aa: CASSKEGGLVAEQYF

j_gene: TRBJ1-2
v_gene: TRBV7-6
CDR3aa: CASSATGTGPYGYTF

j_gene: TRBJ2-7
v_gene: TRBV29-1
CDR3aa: CSAAWVRSPYEQYF

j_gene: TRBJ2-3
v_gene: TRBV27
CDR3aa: CASQGVSTDTQYF

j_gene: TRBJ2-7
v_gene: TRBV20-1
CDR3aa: CSARDSRQGDGYEQYF

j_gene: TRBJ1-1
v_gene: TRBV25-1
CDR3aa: CASRKGGNTEAFF

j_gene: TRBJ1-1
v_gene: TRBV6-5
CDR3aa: CASSYSNRVAEAFF

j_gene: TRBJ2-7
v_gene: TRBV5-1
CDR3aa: CASSSAGDSSEQYF

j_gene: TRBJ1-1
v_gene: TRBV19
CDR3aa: CASTHIRGDYTEAFF